The entry below describes one TCR beta chain. This specimen comes from a study of blood T cell repertoires in COVID-19. This table comes from immunoSEQ multiplex PCR, and its TCRdb copy is limited to in-frame clones, with some not included. The sample has more than 90,000 clones, 87% seen once; the top ten hold 15% to 20%. Germline V CDR1 and CDR2: SGHTA, FQGNSA. This CDR3 has 18 amino acids. J lost 2 bases, V lost 1 base, and 6 bases had no gene match. The gene calls are TRBV7-2 and TRBJ1-5; 12 bases agree with TRBD1. Sequencing was done on a sample of peripheral blood. The TCR sequence derives from an older woman with COVID-19, enrolled during active disease. CDR3 DNA: TGTGCCAGCAGCTTAGTTGGGACAGGGGGCCTGGGCAATCAGCCCCAGCATTTT. Translated, it gives CASSLVGTGGLGNQPQHF.